Listed below are T cell receptor beta chains from one sample, sequenced in a study of cytomegalovirus exposure and HLA in healthy donors. The data were produced by immunoSEQ multiplex PCR, yet TCRdb's version contains in-frame clones alone and is incomplete. The sample yields 130,000 or so clones, over 70% seen once. The specimen sequenced was PBMCs. Receptor source: a woman between 35 and 50 years old in good health and CMV-seropositive. CDR3s include the opening cysteine and the closing phenylalanine or tryptophan. The D gene is left open where the match is weak. The size entry is marked missing in some rows and otherwise reads once, few, many or a size class.

clone size	J gene	V gene	D gene	CDR3 protein	CDR3 DNA
NA	TRBJ2-1	TRBV10-3	TRBD1	CAIRDRGAGLDYNEQFF	TGTGCCATCAGGGACAGGGGAGCTGGACTGGACTATAATGAGCAGTTCTTC
NA	TRBJ2-7	TRBV19	TRBD1	CASSTRQGYEQYF	TGTGCCAGTAGTACAAGACAGGGCTACGAGCAGTACTTC
NA	TRBJ1-6	TRBV10-2	TRBD1	CASRTGDNSPLHF	TGCGCCAGCAGGACAGGGGATAATTCACCCCTCCACTTT
NA	TRBJ2-1	TRBV19	TRBD2	CASSEGVSGTFNEQFF	TGTGCCAGTAGTGAGGGAGTTAGCGGGACGTTCAATGAGCAGTTCTTC
NA	TRBJ2-1	TRBV9	NA	CASSVFAGTSSNEQFF	TGTGCCAGCAGCGTTTTTGCAGGAACATCCTCGAATGAGCAGTTCTTC
NA	TRBJ1-3	TRBV7-2	NA	CASKPGIGASGNTIYF	TGTGCCAGTAAACCAGGGATAGGCGCTTCTGGAAACACCATATATTTT
once	TRBJ2-5	TRBV7-2	TRBD2	CASSLAPAGGQETQYF	TGTGCCAGCAGCTTAGCCCCAGCGGGGGGGCAGGAGACCCAGTACTTC
few	TRBJ1-3	TRBV4-3	NA	CASSQDAGAGNTIYF	TGCGCCAGCAGCCAAGATGCGGGGGCTGGAAACACCATATATTTT
NA	TRBJ1-2	TRBV7-2	TRBD1	CASSSLPGTGYGYTF	TGTGCCAGCAGCTCCCTTCCCGGGACAGGCTATGGCTACACCTTC
NA	TRBJ2-1	TRBV11-2	TRBD2	CASSQRGGPYNEQFF	TGTGCCAGCAGCCAGCGCGGGGGTCCCTACAATGAGCAGTTCTTC
NA	TRBJ2-7	TRBV5-1	NA	CASSRKPEAAPGEQYF	TGCGCCAGCAGCCGGAAGCCTGAGGCCGCTCCTGGCGAGCAGTACTTC
NA	TRBJ2-5	TRBV19	NA	CASRPTGSGETQYF	TGTGCCAGTAGACCGACAGGATCCGGAGAGACCCAGTACTTC
NA	TRBJ1-5	TRBV5-1	TRBD1	CASSPGDRLNQPQHF	TGCGCCAGCAGCCCGGGGGACAGGTTAAATCAGCCCCAGCATTTT
NA	TRBJ1-2	TRBV2	TRBD1	CASRIQGANYGYTF	TGTGCCAGCCGAATACAGGGGGCGAACTATGGCTACACCTTC
NA	TRBJ1-5	TRBV18	NA	CASSLTGVSSNQPQHF	TGTGCCAGCTCCCTGACCGGGGTTAGCAGCAATCAGCCCCAGCATTTT
NA	TRBJ2-4	TRBV2	NA	CASSEMRKDLAKNIQYF	TGTGCCAGCAGTGAAATGAGAAAAGATTTAGCCAAAAACATTCAGTACTTC
NA	TRBJ2-5	TRBV14	TRBD2	CASSSPSGRGQETQYF	TGTGCCAGCAGCTCCCCCAGCGGGAGGGGACAAGAGACCCAGTACTTC
NA	TRBJ2-7	TRBV7-9	TRBD1	CAGRDRGDEQYF	TGTGCCGGGCGGGACAGGGGCGACGAGCAGTACTTC
NA	TRBJ1-4	TRBV28	NA	CASSSMTGPGEKLFF	TGTGCCAGCAGCTCTATGACCGGCCCGGGAGAAAAACTGTTTTTT
once	TRBJ2-2	TRBV30	TRBD1	CAWSVGDSYYRPNTGELFF	TGTGCCTGGAGTGTAGGGGACAGCTACTACCGGCCGAACACCGGGGAGCTGTTTTTT
NA	TRBJ1-2	TRBV28	NA	CASSLDSNYGYTF	TGTGCCAGCAGTTTAGACTCGAACTATGGCTACACCTTC
NA	TRBJ2-1	TRBV5-5	NA	CASSLLAGSYNEQFF	TGTGCCAGCAGCTTGTTGGCAGGGTCCTACAATGAGCAGTTCTTC
few	TRBJ1-1	TRBV6-5	NA	CASRRDGMNTEAFF	TGTGCCAGCAGGAGGGATGGGATGAACACTGAAGCTTTCTTT
NA	TRBJ1-5	TRBV27	NA	CASSETATLNQPQHF	TGTGCCAGCAGTGAGACAGCAACTCTCAATCAGCCCCAGCATTTT
NA	TRBJ2-3	TRBV2	TRBD2	CASRRGTSGRTDTQYF	TGTGCCAGCAGGAGGGGGACTAGCGGGAGAACAGATACGCAGTATTTT
few	TRBJ2-1	TRBV11-3	TRBD1	CASTSRGLNEQFF	TGTGCCAGCACCTCAAGGGGGCTAAATGAGCAGTTCTTC
NA	TRBJ2-1	TRBV5-1	TRBD1	CASSWRQGRSYNEQFF	TGCGCCAGCAGCTGGAGACAGGGTCGCTCCTACAATGAGCAGTTCTTC
NA	TRBJ2-3	TRBV6-6	NA	CASKYRAADTQYF	TGTGCCAGCAAATACAGGGCTGCAGATACGCAGTATTTT